Below, 23 T cell receptor beta chains from the same sample are listed, as sequenced in a study of blood T cell repertoires in COVID-19. Libraries were prepared by immunoSEQ multiplex PCR; TCRdb keeps only in-frame clonotypes and omits some of them. The sample has about 170,000 clones; about four fifths are singletons. The material sequenced was peripheral blood. The receptors stem from a woman aged 70-85 years with acute or convalescent COVID-19.

The rearrangement links TRBV5-4 to TRBJ2-1; TRBD2 matches at 11 bases. Germline CDR1 is SGHNT and CDR2 is YYREEE (reference sequence). The CDR3 spans 16 residues. J gave up 2 bases and V 5 bases, and 6 bases lay outside the gene matches. CDR3 sequence (DNA): TGTGCCAGCAGGGCTAGCGGGGGGACGGCCTACAATGAGCAGTTCTTC. Translation gives CASRASGGTAYNEQFF. The full variable domain, with the rest looked up from reference TRBV5-4 and TRBJ2-1, is ETGVTQSPTHLIKTRGQQVTLRCSSQSGHNTVSWYQQALGQGPQFIFQYYREEENGRGNFPPRFSGLQFPNYSSELNVNALELDDSALYLCASRASGGTAYNEQFFGPGTRLTVL.

The V gene is TRBV25-1, the J gene TRBJ1-1, with a weak D call TRBD1 (5 bases). With 1 base removed from V and 10 bases from J, the gap between germline ends came to 13 bases. CDR1 MGHDK and CDR2 SYGVNS come from the germline V gene. The CDR3 has 13 residues. The CDR3: CASSEWGAGRAFF. The CDR3 coding sequence is TGTGCCAGCAGTGAATGGGGCGCAGGGCGAGCTTTCTTT.

The CDR3 bases are TGCGCCAGCAGGCAGGGCTGGGGTCTCGGGACTGAAGCTTTCTTT. This gives the protein CASRQGWGLGTEAFF. The J gene is TRBJ1-1, the V gene TRBV5-1, with D possibly matching TRBD1 (5 bases). Looked up from germline, CDR1 is SGHRS and CDR2 is YFSETQ. The V end was cut by 5 bases, the J end by 5 bases, with 19 bases between. This CDR3 has 15 amino acids.

The V gene is TRBV6-1, the J gene TRBJ2-7; possibly TRBD1 for D (5 bases). V lost 1 base to trimming and J lost 0 bases, with 16 bases between them. CDR3 size: 17 residues. Per the germline V gene, CDR1 is MNHNS and CDR2 is SASEGT. The CDR3 nucleotides read TGTGCCAGCAGTGAAGGTGACAGCCACTGGGGCTCCTACGAGCAGTACTTC. Translated, it gives CASSEGDSHWGSYEQYF.

The chain has TRBV7-2 and TRBJ2-1, with TRBD1 identical over 9 bases. The germline V gene has CDR1 SGHTA and CDR2 FQGNSA. Trimming took 5 bases from V and 3 from J; bases not matched to a gene: 8. The CDR3 totals 16 residues. The CDR3 sequence is CASSLEAGQGYNEQFF. CDR3 in DNA: TGTGCCAGCAGCCTTGAAGCGGGACAGGGCTACAATGAGCAGTTCTTC. The variable domain in full, completed from reference TRBV7-2 and TRBJ2-1, reads GAGVSQSPSNKVTEKGKDVELRCDPISGHTALYWYRQSLGQGLEFLIYFQGNSAPDKSGLPSDRFSAERTGGSVSTLTIQRTQQEDSAVYLCASSLEAGQGYNEQFFGPGTRLTVL.

In the case of this clone: Other DNA sequences within the sample encode an identical CDR3. The rearrangement joins TRBV5-1 to TRBJ1-5, with a possible D match to TRBD1 (6 bases). V lost 1 base and J 4 bases, leaving 12 bases between the germline ends. Germline loops: CDR1 SGHRS, CDR2 YFSETQ. The CDR3 covers 15 residues. The CDR3 loop reads CASSLLGGRNQPQHF. DNA of the CDR3: TGCGCCAGCAGCTTGTTAGGGGGAAGAAATCAGCCCCAGCATTTT.

The CDR3 DNA reads as TGTGCCAGCAGCTTCTCGGGACAGGGGGTCACTGAAGCTTTCTTT. Translation gives CASSFSGQGVTEAFF. The chain is built from TRBV28 and TRBJ1-1, with 11 bases fitting TRBD1. Trimming took 6 bases from V and 4 from J; bases not matched to a gene: 7. The CDR3 extends over 15 amino acids. Germline CDR1 is MDHEN and CDR2 is SYDVKM.

The rearrangement uses TRBV5-1 and TRBJ1-1, with a tentative D call TRBD1 (6 bases). CDR3 size: 14 residues. CDR1 is SGHRS, CDR2 YFSETQ, per germline. V lost 0 bases to trimming and J lost 6 bases, with 12 bases between them. The chain's CDR3 is CASSLAGGYSEAFF. CDR3 in DNA: TGCGCCAGCAGCTTGGCGGGGGGCTATTCTGAAGCTTTCTTT.

This clone was detected only a few times. The J gene is TRBJ1-5, the V gene TRBV19; 8 bases align to TRBD1. Germline assignment: CDR1 LNHDA and CDR2 SQIVND (reference sequence). CDR3 length: 14 residues. V shed 6 bases and J 5 bases; nucleotides not matched to a gene: 6. CDR3: CASRLIQGDQPQHF. As DNA, the CDR3 is TGTGCCAGTAGGCTAATACAGGGGGATCAGCCCCAGCATTTT.

This sequence joins TRBV28 and TRBJ1-2; 7 bases fit TRBD1. This CDR3 is 15 amino acids long. After removal of 5 bases from V and 6 bases from J, the junction contained 12 bases not matched to a gene. Germline V gene lookup returns CDR1 MDHEN and CDR2 SYDVKM. Here the CDR3 DNA reads TGTGCCAGCAGTCTGACCTTAACGACAGGGAATGGCTACACCTTC. It is translated as CASSLTLTTGNGYTF.

This clone was observed a single time. The rearrangement links TRBV19 to TRBJ1-6; the D gene is possibly TRBD1 (5 bases). CDR3 size: 16 residues. Germline loops: CDR1 LNHDA, CDR2 SQIVND (reference sequence). Trimming took 1 base from V and 5 from J, leaving 12 bases between them. The CDR3 DNA sequence: TGTGCCAGTAGTATAGGCCCGGGACTGAATAATTCACCCCTCCACTTT. Amino acids: CASSIGPGLNNSPLHF.

V usage is TRBV9 and J usage is TRBJ2-3, with TRBD2 matching 10 bases. The germline gives CDR1 SGDLS, CDR2 YYNGEE. V shed 0 bases, J shed 6 bases, and the junction held 7 bases outside the gene matches. This CDR3 is built from 16 residues. DNA of the CDR3: TGTGCCAGCAGCGTAGGATTAGCGGGAGGTAGGGATACGCAGTATTTT. It is translated as CASSVGLAGGRDTQYF.

The V and J genes are TRBV6-2 or TRBV6-3 and TRBJ1-4; TRBD1 agrees at 10 bases. Germline V CDR1 and CDR2: MNHEY, SVGEGT. This CDR3 is built from 16 residues. The ends lost 5 bases at V and 7 bases at J; junction bases unmatched: 10. As DNA, the CDR3 is TGTGCCAGCAGTGGGCGCCCGGGACAGGGGATTGAAAAACTGTTTTTT. It codes for CASSGRPGQGIEKLFF.

J is TRBJ1-2 and V is TRBV18, with a tentative D call TRBD1 (5 bases). The V end lost 2 bases, the J end lost 6 bases, and 16 bases lay between the germline ends. The CDR3 covers 15 residues. Germline loops: CDR1 KGHSH, CDR2 LQKENI. In nucleotides, the CDR3 is TGTGCCAGCTCACCAAGTGATCCCGGGGGAAATGGCTACACCTTC. Its translation: CASSPSDPGGNGYTF.

J is TRBJ1-2 and V is TRBV11-2; TRBD1 matches 8 bases. With V trimmed by 3 bases and J by 4 bases, 1 base remained unmatched. The CDR3 length is 13 residues. The germline gives CDR1 SGHAT, CDR2 FQNNGV. CDR3 nucleotide sequence: TGTGCCAGCAGCTTTGGGACAGGCTATGGCTACACCTTC. Encoded protein: CASSFGTGYGYTF.

This clone was observed a single time. The chain links TRBV19 to TRBJ2-3, with 8 bases that match TRBD2. The J segment lost 1 base and the V segment lost 3 bases, leaving 6 bases of the junction unmatched. Germline lookup yields CDR1 LNHDA and CDR2 SQIVND (reference sequence). This CDR3 spans 16 amino acids. The CDR3 bases are TGTGCCAGTAGTATCCCCCGGGAGGGAGGCACAGATACGCAGTATTTT. Its translation: CASSIPREGGTDTQYF.

The V gene is TRBV6-2 or TRBV6-3, the J gene TRBJ1-5; maybe TRBD1 (6 bases). The CDR3 extends over 16 amino acids. Between the trimmed V and J ends, which lost 5 bases and 4 bases, there was a span of 18 bases. Germline V gene data show CDR1 as MNHEY and CDR2 as SVGEGT. The CDR3: CASSPPFRGLNQPQHF. CDR3 nucleotide sequence: TGTGCCAGCAGTCCCCCCTTCAGGGGTTTAAATCAGCCCCAGCATTTT.

This clone was detected once. The rearrangement joins TRBV5-1 to TRBJ1-1; 9 bases map to TRBD1. V lost 4 bases to trimming and J lost 4 bases; unmatched junction nucleotides: 8. This CDR3 contains 15 residues. Germline CDR1 SGHRS, CDR2 YFSETQ. The CDR3 bases are TGCGCCAGCAGCATCGACAGGGGGTCCCTCACTGAAGCTTTCTTT. This sequence encodes CASSIDRGSLTEAFF.

The chain employs TRBV2 and TRBJ2-3, with D possibly being TRBD2 (6 bases). From germline, CDR1 is SNHLY and CDR2 FYNNEI. The CDR3 runs to 15 residues. V lost 3 bases to trimming and J lost 2 bases, with 12 bases between them. The CDR3 region has the DNA TGTGCCAGCAGTGAGACGGGGGAATACACAGATACGCAGTATTTT. Its translation: CASSETGEYTDTQYF.

This sequence joins TRBV23-1 and TRBJ2-7; 7 bases are shared with TRBD1. TRBV23-1 is known as an ORF, though its function is uncertain. J lost 0 bases, V lost 5 bases, and 7 bases had no gene match. There are 15 residues in the CDR3. CDR3 sequence reads: CASSFDRDLSYEQYF. In DNA, the CDR3 is TGCGCCAGCAGTTTTGACAGGGATCTCTCCTACGAGCAGTACTTC.

The chain carries TRBV6-2 or TRBV6-3 and TRBJ2-4, with D possibly being TRBD2 (6 bases). The CDR3 runs 15 residues. CDR1 MNHEY and CDR2 SVGEGT come from the germline V gene. Trimming left V 0 bases short and J 8 bases short, with 14 bases between. CDR3 nucleotides: TGTGCCAGCAGTTACTCTGGGCGGGAAGGCCACATTCAGTACTTC. This encodes CASSYSGREGHIQYF.

CDR3 nucleotides: TGTGCCAGCAGTCCCCTAGGTTACGAGCAGTACTTC. Translation: CASSPLGYEQYF. The rearrangement joins TRBV6-2 or TRBV6-3 to TRBJ2-7; D gene unclear. The CDR3 has 12 amino acids. V was trimmed by 5 bases and J by 4 bases, leaving 9 bases between them. Germline V CDR1 and CDR2: MNHEY, SVGEGT.

This chain links TRBV7-9 with TRBJ1-1; D remains unclear. Germline V CDR1 and CDR2: SEHNR, FQNEAQ (reference sequence). Trimming cost V 6 bases and J 0 bases, with 8 bases left between them. CDR3 size: 13 residues. The CDR3 coding sequence is TGTGCCAGCAGGCGGGGAGTGAACACTGAAGCTTTCTTT. It encodes CASRRGVNTEAFF.